This passage covers 20 T cell receptor beta chains from one sample sequenced in a study of blood T cell repertoires in COVID-19. TCRdb's table, derived via immunoSEQ multiplex PCR, lists solely in-frame clones and lacks some. The sample has about 88,000 clones, 88% seen once; the top ten hold 2.9%. Sequencing input: peripheral blood. These receptors were collected from a woman older than 75 with acute or convalescent COVID-19.

The chain couples TRBV27 to TRBJ2-1, with 9 bases that match TRBD1. The CDR3 runs 13 residues. Germline loops: CDR1 MNHEY, CDR2 SMNVEV (reference sequence). The trim removed 6 bases at V and 7 bases at J, leaving 4 bases unmatched. Here the CDR3 DNA reads TGTGCCAGCAGCGGGACAGGGCGGAATGAGCAGTTCTTC. It translates to CASSGTGRNEQFF.

The V and J genes are TRBV7-2 and TRBJ1-5; 9 nucleotides match TRBD1. The CDR3 spans 14 residues. Germline trimming cut 1 base from V and 5 bases from J; bases unmatched to any gene: 0. Germline V gene data show CDR1 as SGHTA and CDR2 as FQGNSA. The CDR3 coding sequence is TGTGCCAGCAGCTTAGACAGGGGGCATCAGCCCCAGCATTTT. This encodes CASSLDRGHQPQHF.

The gene calls are TRBV25-1 and TRBJ1-2, with D uncertain. CDR3 length equals 12 residues. The germline V gene encodes CDR1 MGHDK and CDR2 SYGVNS. V lost 6 bases and J 4 bases, leaving 9 bases between the germline ends. The DNA for the CDR3 is TGTGCCAGCAGGACGGAGCCCTATGGCTACACCTTC. Amino acids: CASRTEPYGYTF.

This clone has only one observation. J is TRBJ2-1 and V is TRBV5-4, with 9 bases fitting TRBD1. Per germline, CDR1 SGHNT and CDR2 YYREEE (reference sequence). V shed 4 bases, J shed 8 bases, and the junction held 10 bases outside the gene matches. The CDR3 is 15 amino acids. The CDR3 region is CASSQGTGSWDEQFF. For the CDR3, the DNA is TGTGCCAGCAGCCAAGGGACAGGGTCTTGGGATGAGCAGTTCTTC.

The chain joins TRBV6-1 to TRBJ2-1; D not certain. Germline CDR1 MNHNS, CDR2 SASEGT. V dropped 1 base and J dropped 8 bases, with 15 bases sitting between them. The CDR3 contains 15 residues. In DNA, the CDR3 is TGTGCCAGCAGTGAAGGGGCCTTCCCTACGGATGAGCAGTTCTTC. Its translation: CASSEGAFPTDEQFF.

This chain joins TRBV11-1 and TRBJ1-3; D gene uncertain. From germline, CDR1 is SGHAT and CDR2 FQDESV (reference sequence). The CDR3 covers 16 residues. Trimming removed 5 bases at V and 4 bases at J, with 18 bases between. CDR3 coding DNA: TGTGCCAGCAGCACTTGGGAGTCACTCGGCGGAAACACCATATATTTT. This gives the protein CASSTWESLGGNTIYF.

The chain links TRBV3-1 (or the pseudogene TRBV3-2) to TRBJ2-7; D gene unclear. CDR3 length equals 13 residues. The germline V gene has CDR1 LGHDT and CDR2 YNNKEL (reference sequence). V was trimmed by 4 bases and J by 4 bases, leaving 11 bases between them. CDR3 nucleotide sequence: TGTGCCAGCAGCCGAACTATCCAGTACGAGCAGTACTTC. Its protein product is CASSRTIQYEQYF.

The V call is TRBV7-2, the J call TRBJ2-3, with a possible D match to TRBD2 (5 bases). The CDR3 covers 14 residues. Germline V CDR1 and CDR2: SGHTA, FQGNSA. V was shortened by 5 bases and J by 0 bases, with 9 bases between the two germline ends. CDR3 region: CASSRGRSTDTQYF. The CDR3 nucleotides are TGTGCCAGCAGCAGAGGGAGAAGCACAGATACGCAGTATTTT.

Comment on this clone: Within the sample, other DNA sequences also encode this same CDR3. V is TRBV4-1 and J is TRBJ2-2, with 10 bases fitting TRBD2. The CDR3 length is 15 residues. Unmatched junction bases numbered 6, after V lost 6 bases and J lost 5 bases. Germline V gene lookup returns CDR1 MGHRA and CDR2 YSYEKL. CDR3 sequence: CASRASGGRTGELFF. In nucleotides, the CDR3 is TGCGCCAGCAGAGCTAGCGGGGGTCGGACCGGGGAGCTGTTTTTT.

The chain employs TRBV18 and TRBJ2-1, with TRBD2 matching 12 bases. CDR3 length: 17 amino acids. Germline V CDR1 and CDR2: KGHSH, LQKENI. With V trimmed by 5 bases and J by 9 bases, 14 bases remained unmatched. This chain's CDR3 is CASSELAGGSWSAEQFF. For the CDR3, the DNA is TGTGCCAGCTCAGAACTAGCGGGAGGTAGTTGGTCGGCTGAGCAGTTCTTC.

The genes are TRBV6-5 and TRBJ1-1; D is ambiguous. CDR3 size: 13 residues. V gave up 10 bases and J gave up 6 bases, with 18 bases separating them. Germline CDR1 is MNHEY and CDR2 is SVGAGI. CDR3 nucleotide sequence: TGTGCCACTACTGAGCGGGAAAACTCTGAAGCTTTCTTT. This encodes CATTERENSEAFF.

This clone turned up a few times. This chain connects TRBV3-1 (or the pseudogene TRBV3-2) to TRBJ1-2; tentative D call: TRBD1 (6 bases). Germline values: CDR1 LGHDT, CDR2 YNNKEL (reference sequence). The CDR3 length is 15 residues. The ends were cut back, 1 base at V and 7 bases at J, with 16 bases in the middle. DNA for the CDR3: TGTGCCAGCAGCCAAGTCCAGGGGCTGCGTGGTGGCTACACCTTC. Encoded protein: CASSQVQGLRGGYTF.

V gene TRBV2 combines with J gene TRBJ1-6, with D hard to call. The CDR3 runs to 14 residues. The V end lost 3 bases, the J end lost 6 bases, and 9 bases lay between the germline ends. Germline V gene lookup returns CDR1 SNHLY and CDR2 FYNNEI. CDR3 nucleotides: TGTGCCAGCAGTGATTCTGGCACTAATTCACCCCTCCACTTT. Translated, it gives CASSDSGTNSPLHF.

The rearrangement uses TRBV3-1 (or the pseudogene TRBV3-2) and TRBJ2-1; the match to TRBD2 covers 14 bases. J was trimmed by 7 bases and V by 3 bases; bases with no gene match: 17. The CDR3 spans 20 residues. Germline-derived CDR1 and CDR2 are LGHDT and YNNKEL (reference sequence). The chain's CDR3 is CASSQAGTSGGPNHVNEQFF. The CDR3 region has the DNA TGTGCCAGCAGCCAGGCCGGGACTAGCGGGGGTCCGAATCACGTTAATGAGCAGTTCTTC.

The genes are TRBV6-5 and TRBJ1-2; D not certain. This CDR3 is built from 14 residues. CDR1 is MNHEY, CDR2 SVGAGI, per germline. V dropped 2 bases and J dropped 8 bases, with 15 bases sitting between them. This CDR3 is CASSYTGREGGYTF. The DNA of the CDR3 is TGTGCCAGCAGTTACACTGGCAGAGAGGGCGGCTACACCTTC.

V is TRBV9 and J is TRBJ1-6; D is ambiguous. Germline-derived CDR1 and CDR2 are SGDLS and YYNGEE. The CDR3 sequence is 14 residues long. V shed 3 bases and J shed 7 bases, with 11 bases lying between them. CDR3 loop: CASSASGINSPLHF. The CDR3, as DNA: TGTGCCAGCAGCGCCTCCGGGATCAATTCACCCCTCCACTTT.

The chain has TRBV24-1 and TRBJ2-7; perhaps TRBD1 as D (6 bases). V was pared by 4 bases and J by 2 bases, with 17 bases between. The CDR3 has 16 residues. Germline V CDR1 and CDR2: KGHDR, SFDVKD. CDR3 protein: CATSDPNRAGTYEQYF. The CDR3, as DNA: TGTGCCACCAGTGACCCTAACAGGGCTGGGACCTACGAGCAGTACTTC.

The rearrangement uses TRBV7-3 and TRBJ2-3; 7 nucleotides align to TRBD2. Germline V gene data show CDR1 as SGHTA and CDR2 as FQGTGA. The CDR3 spans 15 residues. Unmatched junction bases numbered 4, after V lost 3 bases and J lost 1 base. The CDR3 here is CASSLGGFRTDTQYF. CDR3 DNA sequence: TGTGCCAGCAGCTTGGGGGGGTTCCGCACAGATACGCAGTATTTT.

This clone has just a few counts. The rearrangement uses TRBV4-2 and TRBJ2-1; D possibly corresponds to TRBD2 (7 bases). This CDR3 has 16 residues. Germline CDR1 is LGHNA and CDR2 is YNFKEQ. V gave up 0 bases and J gave up 0 bases, with 9 bases separating them. Here the CDR3 reads CASSQEGGGSYNEQFF. The CDR3 DNA is TGTGCCAGCAGCCAAGAAGGGGGGGGCTCCTACAATGAGCAGTTCTTC.

The rearrangement joins TRBV27 to TRBJ1-1, with 7 bases identical to TRBD1. The CDR3 consists of 15 residues. The V segment lost 3 bases and the J segment 4 bases; nucleotides outside the gene matches: 8. Germline CDR1 is MNHEY and CDR2 is SMNVEV (reference sequence). The CDR3 coding sequence is TGTGCCAGCAGTTTTGGGAAAGGGGGCCCCACTGAAGCTTTCTTT. Its translation is CASSFGKGGPTEAFF.